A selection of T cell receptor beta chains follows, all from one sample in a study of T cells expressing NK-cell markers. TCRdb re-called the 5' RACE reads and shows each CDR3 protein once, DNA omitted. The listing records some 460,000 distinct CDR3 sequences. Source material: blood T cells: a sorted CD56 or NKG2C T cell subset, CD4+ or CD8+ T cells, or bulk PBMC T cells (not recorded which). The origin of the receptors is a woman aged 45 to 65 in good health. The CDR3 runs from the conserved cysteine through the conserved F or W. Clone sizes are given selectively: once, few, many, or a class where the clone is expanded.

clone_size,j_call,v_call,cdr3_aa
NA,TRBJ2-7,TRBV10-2,CASSEPPGRDHEQYF
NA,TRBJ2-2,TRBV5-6,CASSPTTGDTGELFF
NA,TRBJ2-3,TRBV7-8,CASSSQGAYGLDTQYF
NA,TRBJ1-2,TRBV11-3,CASSPLRGPYGYTF
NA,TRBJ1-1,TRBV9,CASSVSLGGGDTEAFF
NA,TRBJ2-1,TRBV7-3,CASSSPGLGPNEQFF
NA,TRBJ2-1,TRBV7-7,CASSDRTGGNNEQFF
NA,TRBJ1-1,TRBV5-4,CASSLAGGVGAFF
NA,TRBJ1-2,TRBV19,CATTPGQNYGYTF
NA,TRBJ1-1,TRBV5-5,CASSPIQGGAFF
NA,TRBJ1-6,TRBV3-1,CASSRPNRDSSPLHF
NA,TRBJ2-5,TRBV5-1,CASSLSWLAGETQYF
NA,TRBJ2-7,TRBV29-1,CSVVGTGTGTYEQYF
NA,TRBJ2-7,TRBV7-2,CASSRTLPGQGYEQYF
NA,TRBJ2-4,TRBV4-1,CASSQHPGLAYIQYF
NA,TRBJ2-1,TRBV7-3,CASSTSGSSGEQFF
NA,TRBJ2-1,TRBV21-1,CASSKAGTLDNEQFF
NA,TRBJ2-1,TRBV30,CAWRQGIRQFF
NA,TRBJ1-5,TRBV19,CATQQGQANQPQHF
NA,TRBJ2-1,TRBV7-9,CASKAGAAALRDEQFF
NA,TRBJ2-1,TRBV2,CASSESSAISYNEQFF
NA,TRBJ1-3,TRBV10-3,CAISDPAGLDRVRNTIYF
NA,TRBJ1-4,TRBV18,CASSPRRGDGEKLFF
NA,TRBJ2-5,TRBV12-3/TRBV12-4,CASSWAGRETQYF
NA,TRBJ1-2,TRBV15,CATSRGEGQGSGYTF
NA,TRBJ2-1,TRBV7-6,CASSMQPSGTAYNEQFF
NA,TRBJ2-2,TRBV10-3,CAISVGSTVNTGELFF
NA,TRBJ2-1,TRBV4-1,CASSLLPLGGSLLNEQFF
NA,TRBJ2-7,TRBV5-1,CASSLGVQGSPNEQYF
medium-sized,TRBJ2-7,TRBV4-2,CASSQDLAGGSYEQYF
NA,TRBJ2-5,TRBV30,CAWMFPDSQETQYF
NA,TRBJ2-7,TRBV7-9,CASSPGGTFSYEQYF
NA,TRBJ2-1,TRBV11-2,CASNPLGDEQFF
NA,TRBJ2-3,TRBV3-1,CASSPWTSGASQDTQYF
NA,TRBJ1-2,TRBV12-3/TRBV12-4,CASSLVQAPYGYTF
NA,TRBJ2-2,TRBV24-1,CATSEPSKSNTGELFF
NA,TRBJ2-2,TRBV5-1,CASSPFELGTGELFF
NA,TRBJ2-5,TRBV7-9,CASSSGQVGYQETQYF
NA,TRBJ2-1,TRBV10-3,CAIRGGTKDEQFF
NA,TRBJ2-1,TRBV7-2,CASSLARGVYNEQFF
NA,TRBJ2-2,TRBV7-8,CASSLAPGVPGELFF
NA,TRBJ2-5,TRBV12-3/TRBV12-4,CASSLSQGGGKTQYF
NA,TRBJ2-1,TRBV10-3,CAISESGGRRLYNEQFF
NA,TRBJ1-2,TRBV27,CATSHSYGYTF
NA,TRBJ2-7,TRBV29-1,CSVGTSGRVIPYEQYF